This T cell receptor beta chain was identified in a study of blood T cells in healthy people across ages. Sample-barcoded 5' priming and a J-beta primer mix drove a second PCR of roughly 6 to 12 cycles. A minimum of 3 million CDR3-containing paired-end reads was obtained for each sample. TCRdb itself ran the 5' RACE reads through MiXCR, one entry per CDR3 protein. The sample yields about 900,000 distinct CDR3 sequences, about 44% seen once. The V gene's germline CDR1 is MNHEY and CDR2 SVGEGT. V lost 6 bases and J lost 0; bases outside the gene matches: 14. The CDR3 is made up of 17 amino acids. Regarding this clonotype: Its antigen is still unknown.

Overall study findings and caveats: Greater diversity and more naive CD4+ cells were seen in long-lived donors than in aged donors.

The V gene is TRBV6-2 or TRBV6-3, the J gene TRBJ2-7, with 7 nucleotides matching TRBD2. The clonotype originates from a man aged 25-45 years in good health. Sequencing input: blood. CDR3 coding DNA: TGTGCCAGCAGACAAATGGACGGGGGGACTACCTCCTACGAGCAGTACTTC. Translated, it gives CASRQMDGGTTSYEQYF.